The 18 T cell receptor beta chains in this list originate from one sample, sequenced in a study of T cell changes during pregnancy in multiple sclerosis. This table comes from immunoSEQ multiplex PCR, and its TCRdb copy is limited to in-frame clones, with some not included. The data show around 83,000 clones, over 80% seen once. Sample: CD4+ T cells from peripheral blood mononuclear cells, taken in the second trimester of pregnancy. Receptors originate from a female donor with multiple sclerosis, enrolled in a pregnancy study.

The CDR3 region is CASSLEVRLGGLFF. In nucleotides, the CDR3 is TGTGCCAGCAGCTTGGAGGTTCGGCTAGGGGGTCTGTTTTTT. The gene calls are TRBV5-8 and TRBJ1-4; a possible D gene is TRBD1 (6 bases). V lost 0 bases, J lost 14 bases, and 17 bases lay in between. This CDR3 region has 14 residues. Germline-derived CDR1 and CDR2 are SGHTS and YDEGEE.

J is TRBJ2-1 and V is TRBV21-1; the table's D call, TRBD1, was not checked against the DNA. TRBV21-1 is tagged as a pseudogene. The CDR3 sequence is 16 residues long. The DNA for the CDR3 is TGTGCCAGCAGCAAAGAGGCAGGGCCCTCCTACAATGAGCAGTTCTTC. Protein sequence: CASSKEAGPSYNEQFF.

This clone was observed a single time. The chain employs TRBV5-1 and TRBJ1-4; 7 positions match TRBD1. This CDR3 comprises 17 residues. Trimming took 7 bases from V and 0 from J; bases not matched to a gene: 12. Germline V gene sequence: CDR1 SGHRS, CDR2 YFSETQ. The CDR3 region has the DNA TGCGCCAGCTCCGACACGGGGGGGACAGCAACTAATGAAAAACTGTTTTTT. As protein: CASSDTGGTATNEKLFF. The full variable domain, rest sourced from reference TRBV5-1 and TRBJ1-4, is KAGVTQTPRYLIKTRGQQVTLSCSPISGHRSVSWYQQTPGQGLQFLFEYFSETQRNKGNFPGRFSGRQFSNSRSEMNVSTLELGDSALYLCASSDTGGTATNEKLFFGSGTQLSVL.

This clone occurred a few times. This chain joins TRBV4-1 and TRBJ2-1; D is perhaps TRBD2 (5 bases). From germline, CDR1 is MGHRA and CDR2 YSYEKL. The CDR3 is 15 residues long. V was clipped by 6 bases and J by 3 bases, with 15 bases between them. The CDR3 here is CASSTGGLLYNEQFF. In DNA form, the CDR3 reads TGCGCCAGCAGTACCGGCGGGCTACTCTACAATGAGCAGTTCTTC.

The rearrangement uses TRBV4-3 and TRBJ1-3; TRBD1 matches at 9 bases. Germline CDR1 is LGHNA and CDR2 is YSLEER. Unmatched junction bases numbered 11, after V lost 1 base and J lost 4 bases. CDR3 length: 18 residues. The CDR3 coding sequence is TGCGCCAGCAGCCAAGTACCCATTACAGGGGGCCTGGGAAACACCATATATTTT. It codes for CASSQVPITGGLGNTIYF.

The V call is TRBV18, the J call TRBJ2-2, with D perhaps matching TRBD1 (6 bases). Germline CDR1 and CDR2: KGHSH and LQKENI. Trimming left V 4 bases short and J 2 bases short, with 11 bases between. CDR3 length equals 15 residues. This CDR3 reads CASSHGTINTGELFF. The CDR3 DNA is TGTGCCAGCTCACACGGGACAATAAACACCGGGGAGCTGTTTTTT.

The chain's CDR3 is CASSDRDSKNTEAFF. The CDR3 DNA is TGCGCCAGCAGCGATAGGGACAGCAAGAACACTGAAGCTTTCTTT. This chain connects TRBV5-1 to TRBJ1-1; 7 bases line up with TRBD1. V was clipped by 4 bases and J by 1 base; unmatched bases: 7. Germline CDR1 reads SGHRS; CDR2 reads YFSETQ. The CDR3 has 15 residues. Filled out from reference TRBV5-1 and TRBJ1-1, the complete variable domain reads KAGVTQTPRYLIKTRGQQVTLSCSPISGHRSVSWYQQTPGQGLQFLFEYFSETQRNKGNFPGRFSGRQFSNSRSEMNVSTLELGDSALYLCASSDRDSKNTEAFFGQGTRLTVV.

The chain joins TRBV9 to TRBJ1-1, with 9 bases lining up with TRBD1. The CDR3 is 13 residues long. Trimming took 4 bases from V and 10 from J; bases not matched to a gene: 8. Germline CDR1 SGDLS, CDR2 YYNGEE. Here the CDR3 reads CASSRGQGLRAFF. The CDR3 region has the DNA TGTGCCAGCAGCAGGGGACAGGGCCTTAGAGCTTTCTTT.

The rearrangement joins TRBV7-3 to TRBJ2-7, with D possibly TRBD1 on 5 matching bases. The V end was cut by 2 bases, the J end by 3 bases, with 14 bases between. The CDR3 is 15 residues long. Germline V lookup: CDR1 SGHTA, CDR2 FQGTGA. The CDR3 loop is CASSLYPGSGYEQYF. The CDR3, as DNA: TGTGCCAGCAGCTTATATCCAGGGTCGGGCTACGAGCAGTACTTC.

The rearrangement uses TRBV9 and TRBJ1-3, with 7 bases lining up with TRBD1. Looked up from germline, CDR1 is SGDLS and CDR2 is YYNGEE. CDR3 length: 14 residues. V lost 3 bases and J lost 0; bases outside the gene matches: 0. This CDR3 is CASSAGGSGNTIYF. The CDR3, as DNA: TGTGCCAGCAGCGCAGGGGGCTCTGGAAACACCATATATTTT. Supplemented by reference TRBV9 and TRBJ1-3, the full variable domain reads DSGVTQTPKHLITATGQRVTLRCSPRSGDLSVYWYQQSLDQGLQFLIQYYNGEERAKGNILERFSAQQFPDLHSELNLSSLELGDSALYFCASSAGGSGNTIYFGEGSWLTVV.

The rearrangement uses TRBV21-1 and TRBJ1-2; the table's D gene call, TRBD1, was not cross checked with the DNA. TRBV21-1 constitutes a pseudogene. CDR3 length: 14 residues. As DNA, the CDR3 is TGTGCCAGCAGCAGCATATGGCCGTTCTATGGCTACACCTTC. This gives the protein CASSSIWPFYGYTF.

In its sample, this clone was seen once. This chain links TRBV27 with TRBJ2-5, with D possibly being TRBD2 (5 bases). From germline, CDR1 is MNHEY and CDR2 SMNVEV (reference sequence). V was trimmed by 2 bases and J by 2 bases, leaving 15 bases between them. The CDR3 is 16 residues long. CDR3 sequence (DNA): TGTGCCAGCAGTTTACTAGCCCCTCAGATACAAGAGACCCAGTACTTC. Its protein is CASSLLAPQIQETQYF.

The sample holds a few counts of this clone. The CDR3 coding sequence is TGTGCCAGCAGCTCAAAACGTGCAGGGGGCGCAGAAGAAAAACTGTTTTTT. Protein sequence: CASSSKRAGGAEEKLFF. V usage is TRBV5-4 and J usage is TRBJ1-4; 8 nucleotides line up with TRBD1. CDR3 length: 17 amino acids. With V trimmed by 3 bases and J by 8 bases, 15 bases remained unmatched. Germline CDR1 reads SGHNT; CDR2 reads YYREEE (reference sequence).

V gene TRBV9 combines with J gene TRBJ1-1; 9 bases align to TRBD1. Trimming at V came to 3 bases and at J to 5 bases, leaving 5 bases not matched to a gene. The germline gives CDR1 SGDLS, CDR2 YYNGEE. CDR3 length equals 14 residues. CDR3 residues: CASSGTGTGTEAFF. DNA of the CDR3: TGTGCCAGCAGCGGGACAGGGACAGGGACTGAAGCTTTCTTT.

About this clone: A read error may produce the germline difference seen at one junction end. The CDR3 protein is CASSKDPFLSGSPGPGSNTGELFF. The CDR3 DNA follows: TGTGCCAGCAGCAAAGACCCCTTCCTTAGCGGGAGCCCAGGCCCGGGTTCTAACACCGGGGAGCTGTTTTTT. V gene TRBV4-2 combines with J gene TRBJ2-2; 9 positions agree with TRBD2. Germline CDR1 LGHNA, CDR2 YNFKEQ. CDR3 length equals 24 residues.

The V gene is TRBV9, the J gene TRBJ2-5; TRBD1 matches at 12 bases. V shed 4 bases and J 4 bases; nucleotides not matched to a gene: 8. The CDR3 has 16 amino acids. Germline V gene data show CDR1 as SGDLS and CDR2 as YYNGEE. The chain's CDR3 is CASSPGTGGPRETQYF. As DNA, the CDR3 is TGTGCCAGCAGCCCAGGGACAGGGGGCCCAAGAGAGACCCAGTACTTC.

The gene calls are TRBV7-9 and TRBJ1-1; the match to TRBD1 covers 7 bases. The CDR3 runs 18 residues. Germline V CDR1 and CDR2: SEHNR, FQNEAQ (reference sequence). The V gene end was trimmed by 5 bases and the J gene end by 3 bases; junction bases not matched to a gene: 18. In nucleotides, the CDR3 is TGTGCCAGCAGCAACCTTCGGGACAGCGAAACGAGGGACACTGAAGCTTTCTTT. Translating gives CASSNLRDSETRDTEAFF.

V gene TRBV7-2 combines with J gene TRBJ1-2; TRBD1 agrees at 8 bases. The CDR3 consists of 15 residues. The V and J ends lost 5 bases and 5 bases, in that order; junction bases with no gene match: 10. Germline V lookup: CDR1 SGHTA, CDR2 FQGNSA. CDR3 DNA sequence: TGTGCCAGCAGCGTTGCCTCCGGGACAGGATATGGCTACACCTTC. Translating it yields CASSVASGTGYGYTF.